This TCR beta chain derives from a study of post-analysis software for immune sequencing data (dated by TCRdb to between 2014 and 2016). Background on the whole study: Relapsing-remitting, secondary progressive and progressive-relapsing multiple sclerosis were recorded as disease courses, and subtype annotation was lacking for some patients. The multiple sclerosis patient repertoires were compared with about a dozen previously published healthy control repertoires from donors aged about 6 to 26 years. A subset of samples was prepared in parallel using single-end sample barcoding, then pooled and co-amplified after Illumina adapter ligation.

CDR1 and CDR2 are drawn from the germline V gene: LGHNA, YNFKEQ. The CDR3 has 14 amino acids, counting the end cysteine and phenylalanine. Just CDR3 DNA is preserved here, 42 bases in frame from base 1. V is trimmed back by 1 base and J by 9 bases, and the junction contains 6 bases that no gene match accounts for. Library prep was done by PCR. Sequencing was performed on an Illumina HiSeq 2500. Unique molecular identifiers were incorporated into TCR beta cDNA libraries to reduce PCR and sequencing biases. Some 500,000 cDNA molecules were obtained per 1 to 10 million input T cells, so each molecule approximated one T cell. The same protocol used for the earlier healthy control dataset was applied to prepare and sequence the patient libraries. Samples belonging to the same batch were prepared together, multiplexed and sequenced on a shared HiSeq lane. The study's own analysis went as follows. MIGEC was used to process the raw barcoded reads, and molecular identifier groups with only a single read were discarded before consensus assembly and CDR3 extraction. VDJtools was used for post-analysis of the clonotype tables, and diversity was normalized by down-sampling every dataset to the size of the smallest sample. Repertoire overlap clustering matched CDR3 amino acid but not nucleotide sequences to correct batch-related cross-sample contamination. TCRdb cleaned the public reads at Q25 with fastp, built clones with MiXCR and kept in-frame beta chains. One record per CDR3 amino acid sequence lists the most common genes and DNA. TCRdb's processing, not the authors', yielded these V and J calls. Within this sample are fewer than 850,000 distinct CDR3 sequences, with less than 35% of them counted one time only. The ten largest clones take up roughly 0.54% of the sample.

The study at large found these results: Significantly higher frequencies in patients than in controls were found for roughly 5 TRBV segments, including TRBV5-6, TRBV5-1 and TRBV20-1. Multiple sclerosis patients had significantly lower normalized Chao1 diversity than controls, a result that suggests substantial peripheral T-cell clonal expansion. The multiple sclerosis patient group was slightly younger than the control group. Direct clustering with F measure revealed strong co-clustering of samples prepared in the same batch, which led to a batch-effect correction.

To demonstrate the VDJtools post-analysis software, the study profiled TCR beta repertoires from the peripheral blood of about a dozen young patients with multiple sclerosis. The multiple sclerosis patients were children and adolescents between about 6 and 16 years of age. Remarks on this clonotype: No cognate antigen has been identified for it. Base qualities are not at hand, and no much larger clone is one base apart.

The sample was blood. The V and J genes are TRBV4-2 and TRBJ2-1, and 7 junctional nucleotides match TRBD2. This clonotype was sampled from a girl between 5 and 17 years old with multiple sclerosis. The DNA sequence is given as TGTGCCAGCAGCCAAGTAGGGCGGGGGAGTGAGCAGTTCTTC. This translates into CASSQVGRGSEQFF.